One T cell receptor (beta chain) is described in this entry. Preparation of the TCRbeta library involved a method that used unique molecular identifiers. TCRdb reprocessed the PCR reads with MiXCR, giving one entry per CDR3 protein. Of some 640,000 distinct CDR3 sequences listed, around 17% are singletons. This sample is drawn from a study of T-cell reconstitution after alpha-beta-depleted transplantation in children. The sample here was PBMCs from the stem cell graft donor, taken from the stem cell graft. The origin of this receptor is a human donor who donated a stem cell graft to a child with acute myeloid leukemia.

The CDR3 here is CSARSGEGEKLFF. CDR3 in DNA: TGCAGTGCTCGCTCGGGGGAAGGAGAAAAACTGTTTTTT. The V and J genes are TRBV20-1 and TRBJ1-4, with D tentatively TRBD1 (5 bases). Per germline, CDR1 DFQATT and CDR2 SNEGSKA (reference sequence). There are 13 residues in the CDR3. V was shortened by 5 bases and J by 8 bases, with 15 bases between the two germline ends.